This entry lists 29 T cell receptor beta chains sequenced from one sample in a study of vaccination and CD4 T cells after COVID-19. Treatment noted: approximately 9-day PBMC culture with coronavirus spike peptide pools or control peptides (ViraFEST assay). These receptors' targets are unknown. Researchers used the Oncomine TCR Beta short-read assay to sequence DNA from cultured CD4+ T cells. TCRdb recomputed calls from the PCR reads with MiXCR, one row per CDR3 protein. Here the sample spans approximately 16,000 distinct CDR3 sequences, around two fifths being singletons. Material for sequencing was CD4+ T cells from blood, cultured in vitro. These receptors all stem from a human donor who had recovered from COVID-19.

V is TRBV20-1 and J is TRBJ2-3, with D hard to call. The ends were cut back, 2 bases at V and 0 bases at J, with 9 bases in the middle. The V gene's germline CDR1 is DFQATT and CDR2 SNEGSKA (reference sequence). CDR3 length: 14 residues. The CDR3 DNA reads as TGCAGTGCTAGAATTCGGGCTAGCACAGATACGCAGTATTTT. It specifies CSARIRASTDTQYF.

The genes are TRBV2 and TRBJ2-1; 7 bases line up with TRBD1. V shed 3 bases, J shed 6 bases, and the junction held 8 bases outside the gene matches. Germline V CDR1 and CDR2: SNHLY, FYNNEI. CDR3 length: 15 residues. The DNA of the CDR3 is TGTGCCAGCAGTGATACAAGACAGGGCGGCAATGAGCAGTTCTTC. It specifies CASSDTRQGGNEQFF.

The chain has TRBV20-1 and TRBJ2-3; 9 bases match TRBD2. The V segment lost 6 bases and the J segment 0 bases; nucleotides outside the gene matches: 7. Germline CDR1 reads DFQATT; CDR2 reads SNEGSKA (reference sequence). CDR3 length: 15 residues. The DNA for the CDR3 is TGCAGTGCAAGTATTGGACTAGCGAGCACAGATACGCAGTATTTT. Its protein product is CSASIGLASTDTQYF.

The chain is built from TRBV12-3 or TRBV12-4 and TRBJ1-5; no firm D call. Trimming stripped 5 bases from V and 4 bases from J, with 21 bases between. This CDR3 region has 17 residues. Written as DNA, the CDR3 is TGTGCCAGCAGTACAACGGGTGGAGCGTCGTGGAATCAGCCCCAGCATTTT. This translates into CASSTTGGASWNQPQHF.

This clonotype has just a few counts. The rearrangement links TRBV20-1 to TRBJ1-1; D is undetermined. Germline assignment: CDR1 DFQATT and CDR2 SNEGSKA (reference sequence). The ends were cut back, 2 bases at V and 1 base at J, with 8 bases in the middle. This CDR3 contains 13 residues. CDR3 DNA: TGCAGTGCTAGAAATCCTAAGAACACTGAAGCTTTCTTT. This codes for CSARNPKNTEAFF.

In nucleotides, the CDR3 is TGTGCCACCCGATCCGGGACTAGCAGCTACGAGCAGTACTTC. Its translation: CATRSGTSSYEQYF. The V call is TRBV24-1, the J call TRBJ2-7, with 9 positions matching TRBD2. Trimming at V came to 9 bases and at J to 3 bases, leaving 8 bases not matched to a gene. CDR1 KGHDR and CDR2 SFDVKD come from the germline V gene. The CDR3 is 14 amino acids.

The chain has TRBV11-2 and TRBJ2-5; TRBD1 might be the D (5 bases). Trimming shortened V by 0 bases and J by 7 bases, and 6 bases separated the two germline ends. The CDR3 totals 12 residues. The V gene's germline CDR1 is SGHAT and CDR2 FQNNGV. DNA for the CDR3: TGTGCCAGCAGCTTAGAAGGGGTGACCCAGTACTTC. Its protein product is CASSLEGVTQYF.

The chain is built from TRBV4-1 and TRBJ2-7, with D tentatively TRBD1 or TRBD2 (5 bases each). The CDR3 spans 11 residues. Trimming stripped 3 bases from V and 5 bases from J, with 5 bases between. Germline CDR1 MGHRA, CDR2 YSYEKL. The CDR3 nucleotides are TGCGCCAGCAGCCAGGGGGACGAGCAGTACTTC. It encodes CASSQGDEQYF.

The V and J genes are TRBV6-2 or TRBV6-3 and TRBJ2-6; possible D gene TRBD1, 5 bases. The germline V and J ends were trimmed by 2 bases and 0 bases, with 5 bases remaining between them. There are 15 residues in the CDR3. Looked up from germline, CDR1 is MNHEY and CDR2 is SVGEGT. The CDR3 sequence: CASSYDSSGANVLTF. The CDR3 region has the DNA TGTGCCAGCAGTTACGACAGCTCTGGGGCCAACGTCCTGACTTTC.

This rearrangement joins TRBV6-1 to TRBJ2-7; 7 nucleotides match TRBD2. CDR1 and CDR2 from the germline V gene are MNHNS and SASEGT. The CDR3 is 14 amino acids. V lost 5 bases and J lost 6; bases outside the gene matches: 10. The CDR3 region has the DNA TGTGCCAGCAGTCCCGTGGGAGGGAGAGCCGAGCAGTACTTC. This encodes CASSPVGGRAEQYF.

The DNA of the CDR3 is TGTGCCAGCAGGGTTGCGGGGCGGGGTAGCTCCTACGAGCAGTACTTC. This translates into CASRVAGRGSSYEQYF. The V and J genes are TRBV2 and TRBJ2-7; the D gene is possibly TRBD2 (6 bases). Germline values: CDR1 SNHLY, CDR2 FYNNEI. The V end lost 6 bases, the J end lost 0 bases, and 18 bases lay between the germline ends. The CDR3 spans 16 residues.

This clonotype was seen only a few times. This rearrangement joins TRBV24-1 to TRBJ1-2; D may be TRBD1 (6 bases). The CDR3 is 16 amino acids. The germline V and J ends were trimmed by 11 bases and 1 base, with 22 bases remaining between them. Germline V CDR1 and CDR2: KGHDR, SFDVKD. CDR3 DNA: TGTGCCATCCAGAAGTCCGGGGGCTTTGGTAACTATGGCTACACCTTC. Protein product: CAIQKSGGFGNYGYTF.

This clonotype was observed a few times. The gene calls are TRBV10-3 and TRBJ2-3, with D possibly being TRBD2 (5 bases). The germline V gene has CDR1 ENHRY and CDR2 SYGVKD. CDR3 length equals 13 residues. Trimming removed 7 bases from V and 5 bases from J, with 13 bases in between. DNA for the CDR3: TGTGCCATCAAGACGGGGATCGTAGATACGCAGTATTTT. Protein: CAIKTGIVDTQYF.

The chain employs TRBV3-1 and TRBJ2-1; TRBD1 or TRBD2 may be the D gene (5 bases each). In germline, CDR1 is LGHDT, CDR2 YNNKEL (reference sequence). Trimming removed 3 bases at V and 5 bases at J, with 5 bases between. CDR3 size: 12 residues. CDR3 DNA sequence: TGTGCCAGCAGCCAGGGGGACAATGAGCAGTTCTTC. It specifies CASSQGDNEQFF.

This clonotype was seen a few times. The chain combines TRBV6-2 or TRBV6-3 with TRBJ2-2; TRBD2 might be the D (5 bases). CDR3 length equals 15 residues. Germline CDR1 MNHEY, CDR2 SVGEGT. The ends were cut back, 5 bases at V and 4 bases at J, with 14 bases in the middle. CDR3 DNA sequence: TGTGCCAGCAGTCGAGCGGAGCACCCCACCGGGGAGCTGTTTTTT. This gives the protein CASSRAEHPTGELFF.

This clonotype has more than one count but fewer than ten. V gene TRBV20-1 combines with J gene TRBJ2-3; TRBD2 aligns across 7 bases. Losses at the gene ends were 0 bases for V and 3 bases for J; bases not matched to a gene: 9. Germline V gene data show CDR1 as DFQATT and CDR2 as SNEGSKA (reference sequence). CDR3 length equals 16 residues. For the CDR3, the DNA is TGCAGTGCTAGAGATAGTCGAGCGGGGAAAACAGATACGCAGTATTTT. It codes for CSARDSRAGKTDTQYF.

The V and J genes are TRBV28 and TRBJ2-7; D possibly corresponds to TRBD1 (5 bases). The CDR3 consists of 14 residues. V gave up 5 bases and J gave up 4 bases, with 15 bases separating them. Germline assignment: CDR1 MDHEN and CDR2 SYDVKM. The CDR3 sequence: CASSLQAGRYEQYF. The CDR3 coding sequence is TGTGCCAGCAGTCTACAGGCAGGGCGGTACGAGCAGTACTTC.

The genes are TRBV5-1 and TRBJ2-1; TRBD2 aligns across 9 bases. V lost 2 bases to trimming and J lost 0 bases; unmatched junction nucleotides: 0. Germline CDR1 and CDR2: SGHRS and YFSETQ. The CDR3 consists of 15 residues. As DNA, the CDR3 is TGCGCCAGCAGCTTTAGCGGGAGCTCCTACAATGAGCAGTTCTTC. Encoded protein: CASSFSGSSYNEQFF.

The V call is TRBV2, the J call TRBJ2-1; D is ambiguous. The germline V gene encodes CDR1 SNHLY and CDR2 FYNNEI. The CDR3 is 13 amino acids. With 2 bases removed from V and 6 bases from J, the gap between germline ends came to 8 bases. Here the CDR3 reads CASSESSSNEQFF. In DNA, the CDR3 is TGTGCCAGCAGTGAATCATCTAGCAATGAGCAGTTCTTC.

The rearrangement links TRBV2 to TRBJ1-2, with TRBD1 matching 8 bases. Germline assignment: CDR1 SNHLY and CDR2 FYNNEI. Trimming removed 6 bases from V and 6 bases from J; junction bases left unmatched: 3. The CDR3 consists of 12 residues. Here the CDR3 reads CASRTGADGYTF. DNA for the CDR3: TGTGCCAGCAGGACAGGGGCGGATGGCTACACCTTC.

A few counts support this clonotype. The chain couples TRBV5-1 to TRBJ2-1, with 7 bases matching TRBD2. The V segment lost 6 bases and the J segment 2 bases; nucleotides outside the gene matches: 8. There are 15 residues in the CDR3. The germline CDR1 and CDR2 sequences are SGHRS and YFSETQ. Written as DNA, the CDR3 is TGCGCCAGCAAACCTGGCGGGAGTCCCTACAATGAGCAGTTCTTC. As protein: CASKPGGSPYNEQFF. Filled out from reference TRBV5-1 and TRBJ2-1, the complete variable domain reads KAGVTQTPRYLIKTRGQQVTLSCSPISGHRSVSWYQQTPGQGLQFLFEYFSETQRNKGNFPGRFSGRQFSNSRSEMNVSTLELGDSALYLCASKPGGSPYNEQFFGPGTRLTVL.

This clonotype showed up just a few times. The V and J genes are TRBV6-5 and TRBJ1-6; the D is unclear. In germline, CDR1 is MNHEY, CDR2 SVGAGI. Trimming shortened V by 0 bases and J by 10 bases, and 10 bases separated the two germline ends. The CDR3 has 14 amino acids. In DNA, the CDR3 is TGTGCCAGCAGTTACTCGGACGGCCAGTCACCCCTCCACTTT. It encodes CASSYSDGQSPLHF.

The V and J genes are TRBV7-2 and TRBJ2-3; D not certain. The germline gives CDR1 SGHTA, CDR2 FQGNSA. This CDR3 has 12 amino acids. V lost 5 bases and J 6 bases, leaving 9 bases between the germline ends. The CDR3 spells CASSLLSDTQYF. CDR3 coding DNA: TGTGCCAGCAGCCTCTTGTCTGATACGCAGTATTTT.

The chain uses TRBV20-1 and TRBJ2-1; 8 bases align to TRBD2. This CDR3 has 16 residues. Trimming took 4 bases from V and 3 from J; bases not matched to a gene: 11. Germline values: CDR1 DFQATT, CDR2 SNEGSKA (reference sequence). The CDR3 loop is CSATPRGLANYNEQFF. DNA of the CDR3: TGCAGTGCTACCCCCCGCGGACTAGCTAACTACAATGAGCAGTTCTTC.

The CDR3 bases are TGTGCCAGCAGCTTTGAAGGAGATACGCAGTATTTT. Translating it yields CASSFEGDTQYF. The rearrangement uses TRBV7-9 and TRBJ2-3; no reliable D call. The CDR3 length is 12 residues. The germline gives CDR1 SEHNR, CDR2 FQNEAQ (reference sequence). V gave up 3 bases and J gave up 5 bases, with 6 bases separating them.

This clonotype was detected only once. This rearrangement joins TRBV11-1 to TRBJ2-6; D is possibly TRBD1 (6 bases). The CDR3 has 14 residues. Germline CDR1 is SGHAT and CDR2 is FQDESV (reference sequence). V was shortened by 5 bases and J by 4 bases, with 9 bases between the two germline ends. CDR3: CASSPDRGANVLTF. The CDR3 nucleotides read TGTGCCAGCAGCCCCGACAGGGGGGCCAACGTCCTGACTTTC. Supplemented by reference TRBV11-1 and TRBJ2-6, the full variable domain reads EAEVAQSPRYKITEKSQAVAFWCDPISGHATLYWYRQILGQGPELLVQFQDESVVDDSQLPKDRFSAERLKGVDSTLKIQPAELGDSAMYLCASSPDRGANVLTFGAGSRLTVL.

The chain is built from TRBV12-3 or TRBV12-4 and TRBJ2-5; weak D call: TRBD1 (6 bases). The CDR3 totals 14 residues. V lost 3 bases and J 1 base, leaving 9 bases between the germline ends. The CDR3 nucleotides read TGTGCCAGCAGTTTGGGCAGGGGCCAAGAGACCCAGTACTTC. Protein: CASSLGRGQETQYF.

This chain links TRBV20-1 with TRBJ2-7; TRBD2 matches at 11 bases. CDR1 is DFQATT and CDR2 is SNEGSKA in the germline V gene (reference sequence). Trimming removed 5 bases from V and 4 bases from J; junction bases left unmatched: 16. The CDR3 is made up of 17 amino acids. The DNA for the CDR3 is TGCAGTGCTCGCCCGGGGGGGGCTAGCGGGAGGAGGTACGAGCAGTACTTC. Its protein product is CSARPGGASGRRYEQYF.

The V call is TRBV19, the J call TRBJ2-1; 11 nucleotides line up with TRBD2. V dropped 6 bases and J dropped 8; count of bases not matched to a gene: 6. Per the germline V gene, CDR1 is LNHDA and CDR2 is SQIVND (reference sequence). The CDR3 consists of 14 residues. CDR3 sequence: CASRLAGVFDEQFF. CDR3 in DNA: TGTGCCAGTAGACTAGCGGGAGTGTTCGATGAGCAGTTCTTC.